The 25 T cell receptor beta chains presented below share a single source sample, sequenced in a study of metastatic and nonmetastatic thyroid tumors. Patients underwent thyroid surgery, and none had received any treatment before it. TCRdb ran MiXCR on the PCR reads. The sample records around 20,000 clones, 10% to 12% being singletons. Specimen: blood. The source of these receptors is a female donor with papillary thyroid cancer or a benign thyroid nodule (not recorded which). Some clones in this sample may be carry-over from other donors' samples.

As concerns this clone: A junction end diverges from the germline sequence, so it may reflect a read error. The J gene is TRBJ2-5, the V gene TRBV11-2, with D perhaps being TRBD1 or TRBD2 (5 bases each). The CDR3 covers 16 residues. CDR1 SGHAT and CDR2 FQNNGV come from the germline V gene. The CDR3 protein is CASSLDGVRQGETQYF. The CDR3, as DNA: TGTGCCAGTAGCTTAGACGGGGTTAGGCAGGGAGAGACCCAGTACTTC.

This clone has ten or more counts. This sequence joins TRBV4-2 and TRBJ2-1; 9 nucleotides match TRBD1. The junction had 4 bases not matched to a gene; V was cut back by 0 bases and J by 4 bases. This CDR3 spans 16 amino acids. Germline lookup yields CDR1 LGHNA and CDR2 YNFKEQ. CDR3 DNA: TGTGCCAGCAGCCAAGAGACGGACAGGGGTTACAATGAGCAGTTCTTC. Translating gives CASSQETDRGYNEQFF.

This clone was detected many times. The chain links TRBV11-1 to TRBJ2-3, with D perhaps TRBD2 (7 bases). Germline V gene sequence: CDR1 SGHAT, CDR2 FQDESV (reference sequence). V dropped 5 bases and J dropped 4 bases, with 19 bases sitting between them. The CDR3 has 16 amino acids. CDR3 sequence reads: CASSPRGGGFADTQYF. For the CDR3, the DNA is TGTGCCAGCAGCCCCCGGGGAGGGGGGTTCGCAGATACGCAGTATTTT.

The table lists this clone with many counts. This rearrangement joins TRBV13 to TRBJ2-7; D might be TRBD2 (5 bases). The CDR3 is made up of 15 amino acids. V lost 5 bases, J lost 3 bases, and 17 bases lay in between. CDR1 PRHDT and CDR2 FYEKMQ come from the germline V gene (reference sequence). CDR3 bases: TGTGCCAGCAGCCCCAGGAGCCGCCGGGGCTACGAGCAGTACTTC. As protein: CASSPRSRRGYEQYF.

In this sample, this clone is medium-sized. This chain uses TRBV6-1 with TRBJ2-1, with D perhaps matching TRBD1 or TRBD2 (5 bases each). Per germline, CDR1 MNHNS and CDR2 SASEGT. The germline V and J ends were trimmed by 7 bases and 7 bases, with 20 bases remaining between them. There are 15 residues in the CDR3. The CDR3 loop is CASTEGPAPQNEQFF. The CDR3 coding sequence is TGTGCCAGCACCGAGGGGCCAGCGCCCCAGAATGAGCAGTTCTTC.

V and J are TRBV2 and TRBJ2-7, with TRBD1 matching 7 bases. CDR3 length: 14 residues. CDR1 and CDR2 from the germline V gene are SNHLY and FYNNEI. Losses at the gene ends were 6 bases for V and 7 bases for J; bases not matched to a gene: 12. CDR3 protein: CASRRQGYLGEQYF. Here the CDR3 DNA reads TGTGCCAGCAGACGACAGGGCTACCTAGGTGAGCAGTACTTC.

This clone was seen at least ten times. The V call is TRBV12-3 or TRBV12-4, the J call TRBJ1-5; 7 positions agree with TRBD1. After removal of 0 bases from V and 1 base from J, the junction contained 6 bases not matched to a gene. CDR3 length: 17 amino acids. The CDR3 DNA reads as TGTGCCAGCAGTTTAGCGGCAGGGGGGGCAAGCAATCAGCCCCAGCATTTT. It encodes CASSLAAGGASNQPQHF.

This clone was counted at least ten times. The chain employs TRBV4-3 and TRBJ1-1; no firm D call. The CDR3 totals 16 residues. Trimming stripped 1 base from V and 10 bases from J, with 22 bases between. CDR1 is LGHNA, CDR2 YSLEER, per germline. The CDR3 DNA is TGCGCCAGCAGCCAAGTTGGCGACTCCACGGCCGGCGGAGCTTTCTTT. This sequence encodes CASSQVGDSTAGGAFF.

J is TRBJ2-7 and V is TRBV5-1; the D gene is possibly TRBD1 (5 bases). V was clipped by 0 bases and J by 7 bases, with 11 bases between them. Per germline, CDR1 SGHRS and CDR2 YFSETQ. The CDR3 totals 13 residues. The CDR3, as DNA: TGCGCCAGCAGCTTGGGGGGCTCGCTTGAGCAGTACTTC. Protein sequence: CASSLGGSLEQYF.

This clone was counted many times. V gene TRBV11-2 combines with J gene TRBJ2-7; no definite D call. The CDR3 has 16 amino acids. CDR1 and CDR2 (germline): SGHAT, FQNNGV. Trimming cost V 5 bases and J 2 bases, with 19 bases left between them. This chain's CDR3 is CASSPAAAENTYEQYF. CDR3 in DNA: TGTGCCAGCAGCCCGGCGGCGGCAGAGAACACCTACGAGCAGTACTTC.

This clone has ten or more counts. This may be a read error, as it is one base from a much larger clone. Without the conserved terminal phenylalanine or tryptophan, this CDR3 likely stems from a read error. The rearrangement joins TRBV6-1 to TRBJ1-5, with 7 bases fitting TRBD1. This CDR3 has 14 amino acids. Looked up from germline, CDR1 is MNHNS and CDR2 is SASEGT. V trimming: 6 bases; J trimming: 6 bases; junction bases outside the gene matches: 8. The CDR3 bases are TGTGCCAGCAGCATTGACAGGGCAGGTCAGCCCCAGCATCTT. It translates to CASSIDRAGQPQHL.

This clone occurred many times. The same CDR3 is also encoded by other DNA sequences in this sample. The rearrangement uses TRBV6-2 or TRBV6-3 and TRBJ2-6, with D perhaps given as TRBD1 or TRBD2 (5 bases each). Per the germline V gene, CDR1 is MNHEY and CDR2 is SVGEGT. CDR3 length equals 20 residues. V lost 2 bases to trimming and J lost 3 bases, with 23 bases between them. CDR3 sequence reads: CASSYTPIWDGSFGANVLTF. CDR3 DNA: TGTGCCAGCAGTTACACCCCGATCTGGGACGGCTCCTTTGGGGCCAACGTCCTGACTTTC.

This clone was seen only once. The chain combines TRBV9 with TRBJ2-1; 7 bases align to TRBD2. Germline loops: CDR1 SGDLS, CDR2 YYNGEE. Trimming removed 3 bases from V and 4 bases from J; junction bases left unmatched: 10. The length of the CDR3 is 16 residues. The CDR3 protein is CASSAGSSGSYNEQFF. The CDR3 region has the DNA TGTGCCAGCAGCGCAGGGTCTAGCGGCAGTTACAATGAGCAGTTCTTC.

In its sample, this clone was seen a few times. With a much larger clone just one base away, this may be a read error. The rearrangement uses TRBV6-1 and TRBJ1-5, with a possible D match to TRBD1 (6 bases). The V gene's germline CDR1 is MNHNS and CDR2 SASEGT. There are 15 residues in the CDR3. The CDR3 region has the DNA TGTGTCAGCAGTGGAGAAGGGGGAGTCAATCAACCCCAGCATTTT. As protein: CVSSGEGGVNQPQHF.

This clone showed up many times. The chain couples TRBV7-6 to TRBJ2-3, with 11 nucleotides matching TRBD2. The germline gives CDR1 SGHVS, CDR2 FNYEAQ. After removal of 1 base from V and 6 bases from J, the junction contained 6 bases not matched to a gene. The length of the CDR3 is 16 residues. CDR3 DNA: TGTGCCAGCAGCTTAGTACTAGCGGGAGCCACGGATACGCAGTATTTT. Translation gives CASSLVLAGATDTQYF.

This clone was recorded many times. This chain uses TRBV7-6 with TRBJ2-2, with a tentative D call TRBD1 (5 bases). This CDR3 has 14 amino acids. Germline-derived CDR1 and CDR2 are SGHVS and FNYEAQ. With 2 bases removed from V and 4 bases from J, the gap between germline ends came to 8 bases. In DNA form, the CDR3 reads TGTGCCAGCAGCTTAAGCCAGGGCACCGGGGAGCTGTTTTTT. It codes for CASSLSQGTGELFF.

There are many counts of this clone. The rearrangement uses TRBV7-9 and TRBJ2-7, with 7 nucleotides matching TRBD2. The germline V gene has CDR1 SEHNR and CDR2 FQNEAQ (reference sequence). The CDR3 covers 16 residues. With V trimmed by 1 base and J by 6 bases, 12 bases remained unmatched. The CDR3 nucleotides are TGTGCCAGCAGCTTAGGTAGGGCGGGAGCTTTACGCGAGCAGTACTTC. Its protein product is CASSLGRAGALREQYF. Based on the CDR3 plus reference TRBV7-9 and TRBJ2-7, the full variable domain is DTGVSQNPRHKITKRGQNVTFRCDPISEHNRLYWYRQTLGQGPEFLTYFQNEAQLEKSRLLSDRFSAERPKGSFSTLEIQRTEQGDSAMYLCASSLGRAGALREQYFGPGTRLTVT.

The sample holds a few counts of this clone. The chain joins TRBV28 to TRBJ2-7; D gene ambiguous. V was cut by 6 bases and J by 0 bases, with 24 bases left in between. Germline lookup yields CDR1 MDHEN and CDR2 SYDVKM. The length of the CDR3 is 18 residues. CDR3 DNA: TGTGCCAGCAGACGGACCTTCACTAAAGAGATACACTCCTACGAGCAGTACTTC. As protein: CASRRTFTKEIHSYEQYF.

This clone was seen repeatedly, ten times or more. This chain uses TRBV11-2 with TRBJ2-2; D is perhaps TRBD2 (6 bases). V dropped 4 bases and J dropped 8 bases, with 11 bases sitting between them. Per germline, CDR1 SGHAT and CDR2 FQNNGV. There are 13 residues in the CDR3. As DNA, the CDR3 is TGTGCCAGCAGCTGGACTAAAGAAGGGGAGCTGTTTTTT. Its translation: CASSWTKEGELFF.

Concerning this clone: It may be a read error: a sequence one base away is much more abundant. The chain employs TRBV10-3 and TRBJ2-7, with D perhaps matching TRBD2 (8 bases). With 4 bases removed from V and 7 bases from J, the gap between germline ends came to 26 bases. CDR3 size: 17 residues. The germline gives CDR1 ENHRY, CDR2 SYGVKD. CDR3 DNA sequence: TGTGCCATCAGTGGAACCAACCGGGAGGGGGCGATTGTGGAGCAGTACTTC. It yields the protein CAISGTNREGAIVEQYF.

CDR3 bases: TGTGCCAGCAGCATTCGGGACAGAAGCACAGATACGCAGTATTTT. It encodes CASSIRDRSTDTQYF. V usage is TRBV9 and J usage is TRBJ2-3; 7 positions agree with TRBD1. The germline gives CDR1 SGDLS, CDR2 YYNGEE. V lost 4 bases and J lost 0; bases outside the gene matches: 5. The CDR3 is made up of 15 amino acids.

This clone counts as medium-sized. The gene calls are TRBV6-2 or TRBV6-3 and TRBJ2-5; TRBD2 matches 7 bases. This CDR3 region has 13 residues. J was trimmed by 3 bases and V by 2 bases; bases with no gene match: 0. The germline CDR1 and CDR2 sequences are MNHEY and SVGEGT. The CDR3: CASSYREEETQYF. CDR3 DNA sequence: TGTGCCAGCAGTTACCGGGAGGAAGAGACCCAGTACTTC.

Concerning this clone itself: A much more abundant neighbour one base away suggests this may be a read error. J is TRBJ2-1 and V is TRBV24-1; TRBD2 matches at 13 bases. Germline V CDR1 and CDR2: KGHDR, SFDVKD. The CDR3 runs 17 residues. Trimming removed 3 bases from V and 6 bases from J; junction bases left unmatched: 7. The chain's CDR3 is CATSDTTSGRWGNEQFF. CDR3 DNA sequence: TGTGCCACCAGTGATACGACTAGCGGGAGGTGGGGCAATGAGCAGTTCTTC.

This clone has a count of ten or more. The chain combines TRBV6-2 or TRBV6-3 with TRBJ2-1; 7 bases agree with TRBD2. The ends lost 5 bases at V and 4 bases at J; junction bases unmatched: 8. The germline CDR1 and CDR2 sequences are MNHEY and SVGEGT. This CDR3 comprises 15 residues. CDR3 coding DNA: TGTGCCAGCAGTCCTCGGGGGGAGGGGTACAATGAGCAGTTCTTC. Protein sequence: CASSPRGEGYNEQFF.

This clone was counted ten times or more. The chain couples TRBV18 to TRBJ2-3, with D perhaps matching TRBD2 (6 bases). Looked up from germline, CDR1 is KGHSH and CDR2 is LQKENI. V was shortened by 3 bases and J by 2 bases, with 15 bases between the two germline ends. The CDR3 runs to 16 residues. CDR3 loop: CASSPGLIGYTDTQYF. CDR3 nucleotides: TGTGCCAGCTCACCGGGACTGATAGGTTACACAGATACGCAGTATTTT. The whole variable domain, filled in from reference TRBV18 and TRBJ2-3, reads NAGVMQNPRHLVRRRGQEARLRCSPMKGHSHVYWYRQLPEEGLKFMVYLQKENIIDESGMPKERFSAEFPKEGPSILRIQQVVRGDSAAYFCASSPGLIGYTDTQYFGPGTRLTVL.